This section outlines one T cell receptor (beta chain) sequence together with its context. This CDR3 spans 13 amino acids. After removal of 3 bases from V and 6 bases from J, the junction contained 4 bases not matched to a gene. Per the germline V gene, CDR1 is MNHNS and CDR2 is SASEGT. Data came from immunoSEQ multiplex PCR; TCRdb stores just in-frame clones and leaves some out. The repertoire holds more than 110,000 clones, with roughly four fifths as singletons. The data originate from a study of blood T cell repertoires in COVID-19. Study in general: Material from acute and convalescent COVID-19 was sourced from the United States, Italy and Spain. PBMCs, B-cell-depleted T cells, or T cells were the source of the cDNA or gDNA that made up the material.

The sequenced sample consisted of peripheral blood. The rearrangement joins TRBV6-1 to TRBJ1-2, with 7 bases aligning to TRBD1. The clonotype was recovered from a woman in her 50s with active or convalescent COVID-19. CDR3 region: CASSETGLDGYTF. DNA of the CDR3: TGTGCCAGCAGTGAGACAGGGTTAGATGGCTACACCTTC.